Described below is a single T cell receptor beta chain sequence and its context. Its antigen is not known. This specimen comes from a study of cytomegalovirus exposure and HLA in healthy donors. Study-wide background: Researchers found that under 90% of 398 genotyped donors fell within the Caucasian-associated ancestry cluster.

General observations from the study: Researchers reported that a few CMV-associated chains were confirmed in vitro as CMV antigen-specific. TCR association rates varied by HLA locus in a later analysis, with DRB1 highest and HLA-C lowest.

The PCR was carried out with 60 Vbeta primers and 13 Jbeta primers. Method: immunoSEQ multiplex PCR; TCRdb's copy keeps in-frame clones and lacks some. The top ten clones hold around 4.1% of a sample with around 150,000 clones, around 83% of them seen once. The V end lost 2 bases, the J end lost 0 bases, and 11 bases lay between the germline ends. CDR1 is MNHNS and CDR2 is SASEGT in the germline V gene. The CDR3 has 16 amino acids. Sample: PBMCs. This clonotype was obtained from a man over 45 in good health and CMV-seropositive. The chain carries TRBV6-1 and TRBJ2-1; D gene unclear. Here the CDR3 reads CASSERSASSYNEQFF. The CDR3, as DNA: TGTGCCAGCAGTGAACGGAGCGCAAGCTCCTACAATGAGCAGTTCTTC.